Sequencing of this T cell receptor beta chain was carried out in a study of CD8+CD57+ T cells in acquired aplastic anemia. Notes on the study in general: Levels of CD8+ Simpson's diversity were not significantly distinct in patients versus controls.

Germline V gene data show CDR1 as KGHDR and CDR2 as SFDVKD. The trim removed 4 bases at V and 7 bases at J, leaving 8 bases unmatched. This CDR3 region has 15 residues. As regards this clonotype: Its specificity is unknown.

The template used for profiling TCR beta VDJ and CDR3 was genomic DNA. One entry per CDR3 protein results from TCRdb running MiXCR on the reads. This sample has around 200,000 distinct CDR3 sequences, with roughly 50% found just once. The authors sequenced patients whose flow cytometry had shown CD8+CD57+ cell expansion. The chain recombines TRBV24-1 with TRBJ1-2; 10 nucleotides line up with TRBD1. This clonotype originated in a human donor with aplastic anemia. Source material: sorted CD4+, CD8+, or CD8+CD57+ T cells (not recorded which) from PBMCs. CDR3 sequence: CATSDDGQGVFGYTF. CDR3 sequence (DNA): TGTGCCACCAGTGACGACGGACAGGGGGTGTTTGGCTACACCTTC.